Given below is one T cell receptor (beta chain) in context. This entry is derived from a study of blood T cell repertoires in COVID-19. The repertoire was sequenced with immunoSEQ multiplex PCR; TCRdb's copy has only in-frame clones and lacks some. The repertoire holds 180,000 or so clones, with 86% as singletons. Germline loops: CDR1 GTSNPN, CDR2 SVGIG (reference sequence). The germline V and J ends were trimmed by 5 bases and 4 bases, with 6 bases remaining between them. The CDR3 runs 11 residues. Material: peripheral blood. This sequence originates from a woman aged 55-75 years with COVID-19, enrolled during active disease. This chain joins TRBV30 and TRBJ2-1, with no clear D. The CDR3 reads CAWGRYNEQFF. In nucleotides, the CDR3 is TGTGCCTGGGGACGGTACAATGAGCAGTTCTTC.